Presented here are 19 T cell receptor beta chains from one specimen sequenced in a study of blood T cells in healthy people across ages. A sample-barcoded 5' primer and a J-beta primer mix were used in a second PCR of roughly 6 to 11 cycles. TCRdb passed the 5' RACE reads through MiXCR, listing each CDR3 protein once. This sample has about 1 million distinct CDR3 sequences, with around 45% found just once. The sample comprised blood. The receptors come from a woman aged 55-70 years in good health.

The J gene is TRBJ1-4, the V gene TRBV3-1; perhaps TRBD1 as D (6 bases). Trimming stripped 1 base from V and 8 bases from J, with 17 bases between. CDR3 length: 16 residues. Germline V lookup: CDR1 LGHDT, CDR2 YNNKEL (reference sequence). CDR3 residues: CASSQVLVSGAEKLFF. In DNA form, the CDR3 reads TGTGCCAGCAGCCAAGTCCTCGTCTCGGGGGCCGAAAAACTGTTTTTT.

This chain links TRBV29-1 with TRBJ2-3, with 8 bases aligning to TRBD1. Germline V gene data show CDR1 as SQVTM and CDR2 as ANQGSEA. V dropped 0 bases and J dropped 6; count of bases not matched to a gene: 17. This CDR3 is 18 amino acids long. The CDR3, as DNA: TGCAGCGTTGAAGATCTTTTGGACAGGGCGGATGGGTGGGATACGCAGTATTTT. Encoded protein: CSVEDLLDRADGWDTQYF.

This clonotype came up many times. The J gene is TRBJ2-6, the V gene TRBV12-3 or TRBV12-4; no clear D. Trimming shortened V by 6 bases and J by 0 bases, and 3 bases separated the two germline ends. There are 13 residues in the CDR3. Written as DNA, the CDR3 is TGTGCCAGCAGAGTCTCTGGGGCCAACGTCCTGACTTTC. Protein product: CASRVSGANVLTF.

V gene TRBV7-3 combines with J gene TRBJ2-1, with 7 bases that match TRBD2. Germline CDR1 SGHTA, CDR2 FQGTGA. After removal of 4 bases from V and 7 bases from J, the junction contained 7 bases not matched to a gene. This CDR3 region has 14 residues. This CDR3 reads CASSSNGRLNEQFF. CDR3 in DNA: TGTGCCAGCAGCTCTAACGGGAGGCTGAATGAGCAGTTCTTC. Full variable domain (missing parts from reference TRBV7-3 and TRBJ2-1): GAGVSQTPSNKVTEKGKYVELRCDPISGHTALYWYRQSLGQGPEFLIYFQGTGAADDSGLPNDRFFAVRPEGSVSTLKIQRTERGDSAVYLCASSSNGRLNEQFFGPGTRLTVL.

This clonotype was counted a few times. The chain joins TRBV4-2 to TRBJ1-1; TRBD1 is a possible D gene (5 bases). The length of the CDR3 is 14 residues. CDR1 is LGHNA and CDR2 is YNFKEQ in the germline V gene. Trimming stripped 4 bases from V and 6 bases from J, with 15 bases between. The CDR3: CASSLRGGEAEAFF. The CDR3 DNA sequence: TGTGCCAGCAGCCTAAGGGGAGGGGAGGCTGAAGCTTTCTTT.

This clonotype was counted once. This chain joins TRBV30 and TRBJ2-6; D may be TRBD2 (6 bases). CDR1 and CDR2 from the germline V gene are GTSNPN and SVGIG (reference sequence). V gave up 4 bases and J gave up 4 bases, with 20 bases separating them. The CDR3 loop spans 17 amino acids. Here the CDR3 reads CAWTRGLTRAGANVLTF. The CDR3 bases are TGTGCCTGGACTAGAGGACTAACCCGCGCCGGGGCCAACGTCCTGACTTTC.

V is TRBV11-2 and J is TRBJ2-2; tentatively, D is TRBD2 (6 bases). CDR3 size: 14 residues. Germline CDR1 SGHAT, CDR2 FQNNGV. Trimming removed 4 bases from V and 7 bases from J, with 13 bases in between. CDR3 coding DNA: TGTGCCAGCAGCTCGCGGGGCCGAGGCGGGGAGCTGTTTTTT. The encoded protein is CASSSRGRGGELFF. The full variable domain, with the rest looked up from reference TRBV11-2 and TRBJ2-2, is EAGVAQSPRYKIIEKRQSVAFWCNPISGHATLYWYQQILGQGPKLLIQFQNNGVVDDSQLPKDRFSAERLKGVDSTLKIQPAKLEDSAVYLCASSSRGRGGELFFGEGSRLTVL.

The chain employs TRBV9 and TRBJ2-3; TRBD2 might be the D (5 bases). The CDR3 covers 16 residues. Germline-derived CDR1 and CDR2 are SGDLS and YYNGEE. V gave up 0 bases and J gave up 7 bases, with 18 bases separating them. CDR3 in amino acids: CASSVGTPPDGHTQYF. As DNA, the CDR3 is TGTGCCAGCAGCGTAGGGACTCCTCCTGATGGACATACGCAGTATTTT. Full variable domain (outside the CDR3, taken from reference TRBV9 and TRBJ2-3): DSGVTQTPKHLITATGQRVTLRCSPRSGDLSVYWYQQSLDQGLQFLIQYYNGEERAKGNILERFSAQQFPDLHSELNLSSLELGDSALYFCASSVGTPPDGHTQYFGPGTRLTVL.

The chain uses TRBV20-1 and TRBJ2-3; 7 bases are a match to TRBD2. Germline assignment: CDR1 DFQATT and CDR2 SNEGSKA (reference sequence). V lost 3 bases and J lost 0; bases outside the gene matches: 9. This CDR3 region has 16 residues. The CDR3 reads CSARTSSFLSTDTQYF. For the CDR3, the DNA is TGCAGTGCTAGGACTAGCTCCTTCCTTAGCACAGATACGCAGTATTTT.

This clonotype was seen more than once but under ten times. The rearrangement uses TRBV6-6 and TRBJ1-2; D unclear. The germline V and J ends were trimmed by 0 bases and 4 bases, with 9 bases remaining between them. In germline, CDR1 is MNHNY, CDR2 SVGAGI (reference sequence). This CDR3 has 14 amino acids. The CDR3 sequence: CASSYSSSSYGYTF. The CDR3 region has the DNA TGTGCCAGCAGTTACTCGAGTTCCAGCTATGGCTACACCTTC.

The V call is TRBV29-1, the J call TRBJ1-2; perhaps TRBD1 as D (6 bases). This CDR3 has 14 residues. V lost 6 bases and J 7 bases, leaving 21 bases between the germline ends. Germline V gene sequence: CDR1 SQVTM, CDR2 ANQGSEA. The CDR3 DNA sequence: TGCAGCGTACCCCTTCCCCAGGGGAAAGTTGGCTACACCTTC. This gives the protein CSVPLPQGKVGYTF.

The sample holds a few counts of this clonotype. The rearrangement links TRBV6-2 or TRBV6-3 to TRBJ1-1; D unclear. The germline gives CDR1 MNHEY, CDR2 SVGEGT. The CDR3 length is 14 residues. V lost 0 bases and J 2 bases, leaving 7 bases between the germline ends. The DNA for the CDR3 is TGTGCCAGCAGTTACTCGTGGGGAAACACTGAAGCTTTCTTT. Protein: CASSYSWGNTEAFF.

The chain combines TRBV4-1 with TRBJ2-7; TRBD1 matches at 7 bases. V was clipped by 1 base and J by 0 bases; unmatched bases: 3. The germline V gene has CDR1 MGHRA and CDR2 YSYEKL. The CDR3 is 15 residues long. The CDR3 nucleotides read TGCGCCAGCAGCCAAGCGGACAGGACCTCCTACGAGCAGTACTTC. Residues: CASSQADRTSYEQYF.

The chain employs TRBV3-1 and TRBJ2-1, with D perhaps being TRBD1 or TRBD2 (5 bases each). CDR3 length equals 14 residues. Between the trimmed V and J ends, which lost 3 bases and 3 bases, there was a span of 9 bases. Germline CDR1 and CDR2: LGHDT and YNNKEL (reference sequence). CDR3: CASSQRGRYNEQFF. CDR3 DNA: TGTGCCAGCAGCCAGAGGGGCCGCTACAATGAGCAGTTCTTC.

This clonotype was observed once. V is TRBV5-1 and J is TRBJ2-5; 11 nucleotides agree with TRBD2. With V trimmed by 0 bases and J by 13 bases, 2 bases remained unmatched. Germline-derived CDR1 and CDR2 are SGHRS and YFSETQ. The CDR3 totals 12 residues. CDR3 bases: TGCGCCAGCAGCTTGGCTAGCGGGAGGACGTACTTC. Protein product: CASSLASGRTYF.

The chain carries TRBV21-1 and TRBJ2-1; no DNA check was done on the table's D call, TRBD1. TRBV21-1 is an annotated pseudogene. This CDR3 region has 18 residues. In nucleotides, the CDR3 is TGTGCCAGCAGCAAAGTAAGGGATCGGGCAGGGGGGGGCAATGAGCAGTTCTTC. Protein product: CASSKVRDRAGGGNEQFF.

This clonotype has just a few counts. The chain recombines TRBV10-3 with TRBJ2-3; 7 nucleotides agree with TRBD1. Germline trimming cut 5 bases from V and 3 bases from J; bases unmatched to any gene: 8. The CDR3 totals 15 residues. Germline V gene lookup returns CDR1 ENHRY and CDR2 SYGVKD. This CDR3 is CAISPGQIKTDTQYF. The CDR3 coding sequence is TGTGCCATCAGTCCGGGACAGATAAAGACAGATACGCAGTATTTT.

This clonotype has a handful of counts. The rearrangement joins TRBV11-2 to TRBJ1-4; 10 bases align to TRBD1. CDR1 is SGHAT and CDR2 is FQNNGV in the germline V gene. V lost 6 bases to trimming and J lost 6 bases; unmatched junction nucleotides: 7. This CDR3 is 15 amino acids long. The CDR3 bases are TGTGCCAGCAGTCGGCCGGGACAGGGGTATGAAAAACTGTTTTTT. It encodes CASSRPGQGYEKLFF.

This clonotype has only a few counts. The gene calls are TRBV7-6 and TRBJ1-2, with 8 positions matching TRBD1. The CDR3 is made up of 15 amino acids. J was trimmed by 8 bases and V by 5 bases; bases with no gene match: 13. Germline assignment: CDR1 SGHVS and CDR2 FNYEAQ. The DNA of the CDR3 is TGTGCCAGCAGCATGACAGGGGACCCCCAGGGGGGCTACACCTTC. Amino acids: CASSMTGDPQGGYTF.